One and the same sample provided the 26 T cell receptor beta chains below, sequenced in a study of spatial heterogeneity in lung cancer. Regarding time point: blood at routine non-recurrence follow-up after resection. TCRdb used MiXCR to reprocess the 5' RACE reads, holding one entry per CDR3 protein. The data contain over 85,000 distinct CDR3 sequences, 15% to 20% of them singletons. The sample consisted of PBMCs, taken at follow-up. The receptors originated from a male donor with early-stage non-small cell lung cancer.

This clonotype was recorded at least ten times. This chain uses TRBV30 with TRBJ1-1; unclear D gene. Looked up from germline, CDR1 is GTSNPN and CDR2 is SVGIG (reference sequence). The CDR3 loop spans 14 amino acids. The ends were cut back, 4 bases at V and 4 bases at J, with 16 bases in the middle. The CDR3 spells CAWTEQAVTTEAFF. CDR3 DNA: TGTGCCTGGACCGAGCAGGCGGTGACCACTGAAGCTTTCTTT.

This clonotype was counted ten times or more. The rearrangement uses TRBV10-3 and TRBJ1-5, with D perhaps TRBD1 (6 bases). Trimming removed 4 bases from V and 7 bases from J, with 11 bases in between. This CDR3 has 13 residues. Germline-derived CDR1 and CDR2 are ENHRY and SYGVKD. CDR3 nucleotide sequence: TGTGCCATCAGTGCACAGGGCGGCCAGCCCCAGCATTTT. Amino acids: CAISAQGGQPQHF.

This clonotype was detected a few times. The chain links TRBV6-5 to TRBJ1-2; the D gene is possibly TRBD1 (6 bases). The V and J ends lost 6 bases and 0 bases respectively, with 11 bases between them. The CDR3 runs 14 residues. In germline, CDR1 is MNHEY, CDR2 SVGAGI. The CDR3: CASRQGGPNYGYTF. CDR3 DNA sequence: TGTGCCAGCAGACAGGGTGGCCCTAACTATGGCTACACCTTC.

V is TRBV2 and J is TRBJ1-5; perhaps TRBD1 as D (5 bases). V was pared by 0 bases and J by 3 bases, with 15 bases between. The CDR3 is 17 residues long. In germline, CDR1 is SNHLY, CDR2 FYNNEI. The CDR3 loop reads CASSEAAGFGTNQPQHF. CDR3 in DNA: TGTGCCAGCAGTGAAGCGGCAGGGTTTGGGACCAATCAGCCCCAGCATTTT.

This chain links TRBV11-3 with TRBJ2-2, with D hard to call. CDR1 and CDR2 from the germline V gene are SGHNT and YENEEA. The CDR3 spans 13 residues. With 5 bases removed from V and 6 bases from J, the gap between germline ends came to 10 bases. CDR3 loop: CASSRATAGELFF. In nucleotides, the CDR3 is TGTGCCAGCAGCCGAGCGACCGCCGGGGAGCTGTTTTTT.

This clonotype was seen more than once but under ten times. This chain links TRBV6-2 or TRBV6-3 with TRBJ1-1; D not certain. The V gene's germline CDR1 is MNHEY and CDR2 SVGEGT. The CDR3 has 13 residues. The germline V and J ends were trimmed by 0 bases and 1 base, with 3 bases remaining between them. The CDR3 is CASSYSENTEAFF. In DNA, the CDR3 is TGTGCCAGCAGTTACTCCGAGAACACTGAAGCTTTCTTT.

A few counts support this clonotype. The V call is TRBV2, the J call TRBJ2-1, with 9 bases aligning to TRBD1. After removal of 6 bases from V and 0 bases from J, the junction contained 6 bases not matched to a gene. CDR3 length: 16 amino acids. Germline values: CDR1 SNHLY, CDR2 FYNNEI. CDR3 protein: CASRQQGASSYNEQFF. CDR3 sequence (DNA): TGTGCCAGCAGACAACAGGGGGCCAGCTCCTACAATGAGCAGTTCTTC.

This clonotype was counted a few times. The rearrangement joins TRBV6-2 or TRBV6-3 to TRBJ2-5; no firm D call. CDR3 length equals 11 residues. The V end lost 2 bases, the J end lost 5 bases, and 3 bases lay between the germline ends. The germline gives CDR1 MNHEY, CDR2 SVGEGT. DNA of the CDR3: TGTGCCAGCAGTTACACGGAGACCCAGTACTTC. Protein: CASSYTETQYF.

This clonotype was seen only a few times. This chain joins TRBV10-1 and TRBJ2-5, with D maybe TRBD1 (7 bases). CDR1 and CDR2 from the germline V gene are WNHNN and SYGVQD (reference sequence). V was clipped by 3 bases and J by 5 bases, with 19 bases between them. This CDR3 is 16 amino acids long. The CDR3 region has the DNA TGCGCCAGCAGTGAAGGCCAGGGGGGTAGTCTGGAGACCCAGTACTTC. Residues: CASSEGQGGSLETQYF.

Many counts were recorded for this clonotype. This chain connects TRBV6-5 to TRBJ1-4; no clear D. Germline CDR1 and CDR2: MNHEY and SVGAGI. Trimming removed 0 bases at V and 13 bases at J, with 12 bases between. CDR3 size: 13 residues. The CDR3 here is CASSYSSWGRLFF. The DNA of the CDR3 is TGTGCCAGCAGTTACTCGAGCTGGGGTCGACTGTTTTTT.

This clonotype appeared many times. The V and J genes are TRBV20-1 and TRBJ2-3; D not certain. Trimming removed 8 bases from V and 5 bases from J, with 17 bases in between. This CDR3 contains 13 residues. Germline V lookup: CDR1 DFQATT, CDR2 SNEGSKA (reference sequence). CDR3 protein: CSPKASFGDTQYF. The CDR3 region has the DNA TGCAGTCCCAAAGCGAGCTTTGGAGATACGCAGTATTTT.

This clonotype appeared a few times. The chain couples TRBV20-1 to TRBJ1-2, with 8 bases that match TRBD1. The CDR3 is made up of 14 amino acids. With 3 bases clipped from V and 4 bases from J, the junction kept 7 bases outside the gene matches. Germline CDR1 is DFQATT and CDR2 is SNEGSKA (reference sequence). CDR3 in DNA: TGCAGTGCTAGCCCAGAGGACAGGGCCTATGGCTACACCTTC. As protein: CSASPEDRAYGYTF.

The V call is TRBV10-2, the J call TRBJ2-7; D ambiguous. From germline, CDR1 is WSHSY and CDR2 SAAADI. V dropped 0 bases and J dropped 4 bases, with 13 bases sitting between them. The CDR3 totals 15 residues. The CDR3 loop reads CASSESFRIPYEQYV. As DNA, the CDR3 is TGCGCCAGCAGTGAGTCCTTCAGGATCCCTTACGAGCAGTACGTC.

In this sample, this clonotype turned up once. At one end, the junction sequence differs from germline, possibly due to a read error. The CDR3 bases are TGCACCAGCAGCTCCTCGGGACTAGCGGGAGTGGAGCAGTTCTTC. Translating it yields CTSSSSGLAGVEQFF. This rearrangement joins TRBV5-1 to TRBJ2-1; 14 nucleotides agree with TRBD2. Germline CDR1 and CDR2: SGHRS and YFSETQ. This CDR3 comprises 15 residues.

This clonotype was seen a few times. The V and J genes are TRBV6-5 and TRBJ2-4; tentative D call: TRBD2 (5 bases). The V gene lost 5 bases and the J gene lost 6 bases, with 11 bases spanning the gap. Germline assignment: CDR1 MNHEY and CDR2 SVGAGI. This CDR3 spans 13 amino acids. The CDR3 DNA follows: TGTGCCAGCAGTGGGGTCGGGGTAAACATTCAGTACTTC. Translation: CASSGVGVNIQYF.

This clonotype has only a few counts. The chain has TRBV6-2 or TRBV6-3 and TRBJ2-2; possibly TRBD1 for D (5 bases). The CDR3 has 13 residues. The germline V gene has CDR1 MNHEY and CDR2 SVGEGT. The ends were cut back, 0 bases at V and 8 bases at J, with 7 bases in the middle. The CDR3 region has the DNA TGTGCCAGCAGTTACTCGAGGACAGGGGAGCTGTTTTTT. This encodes CASSYSRTGELFF.

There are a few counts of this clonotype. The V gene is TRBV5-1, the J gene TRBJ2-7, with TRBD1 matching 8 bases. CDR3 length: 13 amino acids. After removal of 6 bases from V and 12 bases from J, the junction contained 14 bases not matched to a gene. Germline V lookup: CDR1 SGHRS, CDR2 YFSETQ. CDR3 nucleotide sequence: TGCGCCAGCAAACCCTCGACAGGGGAGGTCCCGTACTTC. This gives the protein CASKPSTGEVPYF.

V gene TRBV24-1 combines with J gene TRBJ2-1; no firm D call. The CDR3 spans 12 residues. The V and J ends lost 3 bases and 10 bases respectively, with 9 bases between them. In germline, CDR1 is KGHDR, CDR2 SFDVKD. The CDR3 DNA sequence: TGTGCCACCAGTGATCCTGACCACGAGCAGTTCTTC. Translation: CATSDPDHEQFF.

CDR3: CASSQDLLAHEQYF. The CDR3 DNA sequence: TGTGCCAGCAGCCAAGATCTATTAGCGCACGAGCAGTACTTC. The chain couples TRBV14 to TRBJ2-7; a weak D match, TRBD2 (5 bases). The germline V and J ends were trimmed by 0 bases and 5 bases, with 11 bases remaining between them. The germline CDR1 and CDR2 sequences are SGHDN and FVKESK. The CDR3 runs to 14 residues.

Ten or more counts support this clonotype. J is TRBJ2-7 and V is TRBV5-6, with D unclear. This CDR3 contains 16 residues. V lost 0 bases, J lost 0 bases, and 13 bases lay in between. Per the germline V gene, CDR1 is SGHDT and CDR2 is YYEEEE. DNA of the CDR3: TGTGCCAGCAGCTTGGAGGCTCCCGGTAGCTCCTACGAGCAGTACTTC. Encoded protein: CASSLEAPGSSYEQYF.

The CDR3 sequence: CASSFPGETQFF. In DNA, the CDR3 is TGTGCCAGCAGCTTCCCGGGGGAGACCCAGTTCTTC. The V gene is TRBV5-4, the J gene TRBJ2-5; a weak D match, TRBD2 (6 bases). The DNA matches TRBJ2-1 better at its end, which makes the J call doubtful. Per the germline V gene, CDR1 is SGHNT and CDR2 is YYREEE (reference sequence). This CDR3 is 12 amino acids long.

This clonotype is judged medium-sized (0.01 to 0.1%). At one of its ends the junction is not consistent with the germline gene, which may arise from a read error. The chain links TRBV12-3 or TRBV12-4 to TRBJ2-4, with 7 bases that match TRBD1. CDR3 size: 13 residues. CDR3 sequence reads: CASSFLSRDSTNF. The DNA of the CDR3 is TGTGCCAGCAGTTTCCTTTCCCGGGACAGTACAAACTTC.

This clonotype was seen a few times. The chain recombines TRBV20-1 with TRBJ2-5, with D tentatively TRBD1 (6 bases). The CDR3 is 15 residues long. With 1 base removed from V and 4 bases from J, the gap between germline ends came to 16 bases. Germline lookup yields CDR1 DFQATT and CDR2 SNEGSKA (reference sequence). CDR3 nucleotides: TGCAGTGCTAGAGGCGAGCCAGGGGTCGGAGAGACCCAGTACTTC. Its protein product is CSARGEPGVGETQYF.

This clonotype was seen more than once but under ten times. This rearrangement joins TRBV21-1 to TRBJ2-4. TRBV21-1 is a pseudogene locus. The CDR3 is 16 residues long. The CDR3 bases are TGTGCCAGCAGCAAACGAGGCGGGCTAGCCAAAAACATTCAGTACTTC. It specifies CASSKRGGLAKNIQYF.

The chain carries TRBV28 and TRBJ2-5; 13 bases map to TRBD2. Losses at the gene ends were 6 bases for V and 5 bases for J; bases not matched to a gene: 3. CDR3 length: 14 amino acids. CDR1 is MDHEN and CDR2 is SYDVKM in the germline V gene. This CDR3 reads CASSTLAGGETQYF. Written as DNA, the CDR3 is TGTGCCAGCAGCACACTAGCGGGGGGGGAGACCCAGTACTTC.

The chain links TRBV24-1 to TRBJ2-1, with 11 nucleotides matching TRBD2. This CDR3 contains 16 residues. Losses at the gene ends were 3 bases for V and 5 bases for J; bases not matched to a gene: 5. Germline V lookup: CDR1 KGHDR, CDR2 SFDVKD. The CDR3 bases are TGTGCCACCAGTGATCCGGGACTAGCGGCCGACAATGAGCAGTTCTTC. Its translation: CATSDPGLAADNEQFF.